This is a list of T cell receptor beta chains from one sample in a study of blood T cell repertoires in COVID-19. The assay was immunoSEQ multiplex PCR, and TCRdb's table has in-frame clones only and misses some. The sample includes about 100,000 clones, roughly 92% of them seen just once. Sequencing input: peripheral blood. The receptors derive from a man aged 70-80 years with acute or convalescent COVID-19. Both conserved end residues are part of each CDR3. A D gene is named only where the DNA matches it firmly. Size values are once, few and many counts, or a class for expanded clones, and some rows have none.

v_gene: TRBV4-2
j_gene: TRBJ2-5
d_gene: NA
abundance: NA
CDR3aa: CASSQATDSQETQYF
CDR3nt: TGTGCCAGCAGCCAAGCTACGGACAGCCAAGAGACCCAGTACTTC

v_gene: TRBV6-5
j_gene: TRBJ1-5
d_gene: TRBD1
abundance: NA
CDR3aa: CASTQTGLQPQHF
CDR3nt: TGTGCCAGCACCCAGACAGGGCTTCAGCCCCAGCATTTT

v_gene: TRBV19
j_gene: TRBJ1-2
d_gene: TRBD1
abundance: NA
CDR3aa: CASSLGQINYGYTF
CDR3nt: TGTGCCAGTAGTCTGGGACAGATTAACTATGGCTACACCTTC

v_gene: TRBV14
j_gene: TRBJ2-1
d_gene: TRBD2
abundance: NA
CDR3aa: CASSHAGGSEQFF
CDR3nt: TGTGCCAGCAGCCACGCGGGAGGGAGTGAGCAGTTCTTC

v_gene: TRBV25-1
j_gene: TRBJ1-2
d_gene: NA
abundance: few
CDR3aa: CASIDTDYGYTF
CDR3nt: TGTGCCAGCATTGATACTGACTATGGCTACACCTTC

v_gene: TRBV7-2
j_gene: TRBJ2-5
d_gene: TRBD1
abundance: NA
CDR3aa: CASSLGGHAWTGGLETQYF
CDR3nt: TGTGCCAGCAGCCTGGGGGGCCATGCCTGGACAGGGGGTTTGGAGACCCAGTACTTC

v_gene: TRBV7-3
j_gene: TRBJ2-7
d_gene: NA
abundance: NA
CDR3aa: CASSLTAAYEQYF
CDR3nt: TGTGCCAGCAGCTTAACAGCCGCCTACGAGCAGTACTTC

v_gene: TRBV11-3
j_gene: TRBJ2-7
d_gene: NA
abundance: NA
CDR3aa: CASSLGWESYSYEQYF
CDR3nt: TGTGCCAGCAGCTTAGGGTGGGAGAGCTACTCCTACGAGCAGTACTTC

v_gene: TRBV11-3
j_gene: TRBJ2-7
d_gene: TRBD1
abundance: NA
CDR3aa: CASSDGTGVDYEQYF
CDR3nt: TGTGCCAGCAGCGACGGGACAGGGGTTGACTACGAGCAGTACTTC

v_gene: TRBV6-2/TRBV6-3
j_gene: TRBJ1-5
d_gene: TRBD1
abundance: NA
CDR3aa: CASSDRDRGLNQPQHF
CDR3nt: TGTGCCAGCAGTGACAGGGACAGGGGCTTAAATCAGCCCCAGCATTTT

v_gene: TRBV6-2/TRBV6-3
j_gene: TRBJ2-4
d_gene: TRBD1
abundance: NA
CDR3aa: CASSSSRTGQWDIQYF
CDR3nt: TGTGCCAGCAGTTCGTCCAGGACAGGGCAATGGGACATTCAGTACTTC

v_gene: TRBV18
j_gene: TRBJ2-4
d_gene: TRBD2
abundance: once
CDR3aa: CASSPLAGVAKNIQYF
CDR3nt: TGTGCCAGCTCGCCACTAGCGGGGGTAGCCAAAAACATTCAGTACTTC

v_gene: TRBV11-2
j_gene: TRBJ2-1
d_gene: TRBD2
abundance: NA
CDR3aa: CASSFAQAGGPFNEQFF
CDR3nt: TGTGCCAGCAGCTTCGCTCAAGCGGGAGGGCCCTTCAATGAGCAGTTCTTC

v_gene: TRBV28
j_gene: TRBJ1-5
d_gene: NA
abundance: NA
CDR3aa: CASSLIGQGMNQPQHF
CDR3nt: TGTGCCAGCAGTTTAATTGGCCAGGGGATGAATCAGCCCCAGCATTTT

v_gene: TRBV4-3
j_gene: TRBJ2-2
d_gene: TRBD1
abundance: NA
CDR3aa: CASSQESRQGVGELFF
CDR3nt: TGCGCCAGCAGCCAAGAGAGTCGACAGGGGGTGGGGGAGCTGTTTTTT

v_gene: TRBV25-1
j_gene: TRBJ2-1
d_gene: TRBD2
abundance: NA
CDR3aa: CASSELSGRRNEQFF
CDR3nt: TGTGCCAGCAGTGAACTTAGCGGGAGACGGAATGAGCAGTTCTTC

v_gene: TRBV14
j_gene: TRBJ2-7
d_gene: TRBD1
abundance: NA
CDR3aa: CASSPMTGIHEQYF
CDR3nt: TGTGCCAGCAGCCCTATGACAGGGATCCACGAGCAGTACTTC

v_gene: TRBV9
j_gene: TRBJ2-5
d_gene: TRBD2
abundance: NA
CDR3aa: CASSDRLAGEETQYF
CDR3nt: TGTGCCAGCAGCGACAGACTAGCGGGAGAGGAGACCCAGTACTTC